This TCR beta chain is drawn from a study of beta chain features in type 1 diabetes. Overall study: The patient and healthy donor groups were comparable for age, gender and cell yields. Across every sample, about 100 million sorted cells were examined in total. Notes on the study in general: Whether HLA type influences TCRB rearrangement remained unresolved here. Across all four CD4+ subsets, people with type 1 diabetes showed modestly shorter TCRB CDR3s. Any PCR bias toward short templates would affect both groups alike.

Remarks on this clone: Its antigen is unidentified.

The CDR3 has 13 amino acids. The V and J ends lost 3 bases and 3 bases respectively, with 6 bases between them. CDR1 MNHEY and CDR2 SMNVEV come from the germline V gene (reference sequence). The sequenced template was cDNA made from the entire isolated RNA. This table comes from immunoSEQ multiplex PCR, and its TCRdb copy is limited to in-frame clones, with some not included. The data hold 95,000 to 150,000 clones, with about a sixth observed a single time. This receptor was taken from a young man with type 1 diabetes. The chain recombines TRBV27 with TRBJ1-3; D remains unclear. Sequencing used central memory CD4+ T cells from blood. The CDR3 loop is CASSLTGGNTIYF. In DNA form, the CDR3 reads TGTGCCAGCAGTTTGACTGGTGGAAACACCATATATTTT.